The rows below give T cell receptor beta chains drawn from one sample of a study of neurological immune-mediated disorders. TCRdb analysed the 5' RACE reads with MiXCR anew, one entry per CDR3 protein. The sample yields 55,000 to 70,000 distinct CDR3 sequences, roughly 3% seen once. Sequenced material: PBMCs. All receptors come from a woman in her forties or fifties with multiple sclerosis. Each CDR3 is given without its conserved first and last residue.

TRBV15	ATSRFGAPGTDTQY
TRBV20-1	SARDGGRWSGELF
TRBV28	ASSLWRRLAKNIQY
TRBV4-2	ASSQPRVTTYNEQF
TRBV9	ASSARLAGAYNEQF
TRBV29-1	SVVRGTPLSSYNEQF
TRBV20-1	SARSGGLETQY
TRBV10-3	AISASGTFEKLF
TRBV5-1	ASSFGQGAGEQY
TRBV20-1	SARVTGEQY
TRBV11-2	ASSLNREGNTIY
TRBV4-2	ASGGINTEAF
TRBV5-4	ASSLRDRTDTQY
TRBV5-1	ASSLGAALNTEAF
TRBV29-1	SVDVGQNTEAF
TRBV6-2/TRBV6-3	ASRRQGLISPLH